Described below is a single TCR beta chain sequence and its context. Its antigen is currently unknown. This specimen comes from a study of T cells in localized non-small cell lung cancer. The study's findings and limits: Sequencing involved a lone tumor region, leaving heterogeneity possible. Appearing in adjacent lung were a median about 57 of the top 100 tumor clones.

The CDR3 has 17 residues. Germline assignment: CDR1 SGHNT and CDR2 YYREEE (reference sequence). Germline trimming cut 0 bases from V and 7 bases from J; bases unmatched to any gene: 10. Measured with immunoSEQ multiplex PCR; TCRdb has only the in-frame clones, and not every one. The repertoire has approximately 21,000 clones, 85% to 90% of them found once; the top ten carry approximately 12%. The sequence was collected from a male donor aged 60 or older with stage I lung adenocarcinoma. The V gene is TRBV5-4, the J gene TRBJ2-1; 10 nucleotides agree with TRBD2. The sequencing used peripheral blood, collected before any cancer treatment. The CDR3 protein is CASSLALTSGVSNEQFF. For the CDR3, the DNA is TGTGCCAGCAGCTTGGCTTTAACTAGCGGGGTCTCTAATGAGCAGTTCTTC.